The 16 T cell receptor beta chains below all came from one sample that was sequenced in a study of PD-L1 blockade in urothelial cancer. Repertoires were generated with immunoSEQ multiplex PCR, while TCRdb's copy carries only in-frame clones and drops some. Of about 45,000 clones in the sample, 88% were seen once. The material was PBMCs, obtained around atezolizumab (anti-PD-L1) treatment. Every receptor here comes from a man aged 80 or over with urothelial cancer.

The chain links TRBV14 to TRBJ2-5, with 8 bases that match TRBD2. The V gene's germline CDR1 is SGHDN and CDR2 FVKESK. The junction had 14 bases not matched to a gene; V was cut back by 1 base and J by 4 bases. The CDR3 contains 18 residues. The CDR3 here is CASSQAWVPGGPRETQYF. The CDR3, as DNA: TGTGCCAGCAGCCAAGCGTGGGTGCCGGGAGGGCCGCGAGAGACCCAGTACTTC.

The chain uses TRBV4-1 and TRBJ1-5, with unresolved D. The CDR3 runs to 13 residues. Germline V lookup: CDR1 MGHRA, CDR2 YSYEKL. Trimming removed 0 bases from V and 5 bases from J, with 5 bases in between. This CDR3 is CASSQDQYQPQHF. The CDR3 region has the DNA TGCGCCAGCAGCCAAGATCAGTATCAGCCCCAGCATTTT.

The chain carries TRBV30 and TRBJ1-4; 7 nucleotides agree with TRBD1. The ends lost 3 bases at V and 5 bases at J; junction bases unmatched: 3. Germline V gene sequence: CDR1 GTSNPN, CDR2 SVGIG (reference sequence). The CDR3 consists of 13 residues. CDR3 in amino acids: CAWRGQKNEKLFF. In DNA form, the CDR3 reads TGTGCCTGGAGGGGACAGAAAAATGAAAAACTGTTTTTT.

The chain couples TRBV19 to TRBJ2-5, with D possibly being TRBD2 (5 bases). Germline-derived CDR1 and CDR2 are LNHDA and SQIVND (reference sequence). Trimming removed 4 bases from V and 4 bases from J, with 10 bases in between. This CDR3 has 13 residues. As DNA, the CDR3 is TGTGCCAGTAGTACCTTGGGAGTAGAGACCCAGTACTTC. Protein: CASSTLGVETQYF.

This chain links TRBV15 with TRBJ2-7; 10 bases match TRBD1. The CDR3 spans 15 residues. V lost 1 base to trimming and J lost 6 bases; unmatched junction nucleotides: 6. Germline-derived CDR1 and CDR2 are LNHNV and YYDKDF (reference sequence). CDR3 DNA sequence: TGTGCCACCAGCAGAGTGGGGACAGGGGTACCCGAGCAGTACTTC. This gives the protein CATSRVGTGVPEQYF.

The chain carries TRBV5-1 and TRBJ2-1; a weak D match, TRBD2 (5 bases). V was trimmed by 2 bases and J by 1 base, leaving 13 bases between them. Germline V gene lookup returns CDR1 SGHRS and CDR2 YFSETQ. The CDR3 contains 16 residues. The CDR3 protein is CASSFGERVSYNEQFF. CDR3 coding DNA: TGCGCCAGCAGCTTCGGGGAGAGAGTGTCCTACAATGAGCAGTTCTTC.

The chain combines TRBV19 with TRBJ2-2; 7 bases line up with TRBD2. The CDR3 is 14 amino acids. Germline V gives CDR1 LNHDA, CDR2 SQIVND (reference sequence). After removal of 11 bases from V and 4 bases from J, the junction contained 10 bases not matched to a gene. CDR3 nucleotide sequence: TGTGCCCTACGAGCGGGGACTTCCACCGGGGAGCTGTTTTTT. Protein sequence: CALRAGTSTGELFF.

The CDR3 spells CAWRRGTGAGRWELFF. The DNA of the CDR3 is TGTGCCTGGAGACGAGGGACAGGGGCGGGCCGCTGGGAGCTGTTTTTT. J is TRBJ2-2 and V is TRBV30; TRBD1 aligns across 10 bases. Germline CDR1 and CDR2: GTSNPN and SVGIG (reference sequence). The CDR3 has 16 amino acids. The junction had 13 bases not matched to a gene; V was cut back by 3 bases and J by 9 bases.

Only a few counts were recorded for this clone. As DNA, the CDR3 is TGTGCCACCAGCAGAGGGCGTGCGGGAGGGCCGAACACCGGGGAGCTGTTTTTT. Amino acid sequence: CATSRGRAGGPNTGELFF. V gene TRBV15 combines with J gene TRBJ2-2, with TRBD2 matching over 9 bases. The CDR3 spans 18 residues. V shed 1 base, J shed 0 bases, and the junction held 6 bases outside the gene matches. Looked up from germline, CDR1 is LNHNV and CDR2 is YYDKDF (reference sequence).

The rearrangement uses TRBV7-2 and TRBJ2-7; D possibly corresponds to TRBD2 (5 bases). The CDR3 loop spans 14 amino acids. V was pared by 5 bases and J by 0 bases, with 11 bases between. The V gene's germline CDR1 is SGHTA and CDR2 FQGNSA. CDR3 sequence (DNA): TGTGCCAGCAGCCCCGGACTGTTCTCCTACGAGCAGTACTTC. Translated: CASSPGLFSYEQYF.

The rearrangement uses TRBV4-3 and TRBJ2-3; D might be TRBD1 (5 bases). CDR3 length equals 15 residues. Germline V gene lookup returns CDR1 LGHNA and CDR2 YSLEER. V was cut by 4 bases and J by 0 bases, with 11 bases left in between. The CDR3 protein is CASSLDRYSTDTQYF. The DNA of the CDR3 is TGCGCCAGCAGCCTTGACAGATATAGCACAGATACGCAGTATTTT.

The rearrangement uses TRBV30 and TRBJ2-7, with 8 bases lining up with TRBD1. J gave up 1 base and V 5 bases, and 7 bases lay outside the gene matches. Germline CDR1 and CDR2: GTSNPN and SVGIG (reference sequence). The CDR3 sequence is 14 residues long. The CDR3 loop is CAWSQGALSYEQYF. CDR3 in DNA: TGTGCCTGGTCTCAGGGGGCTTTATCCTACGAGCAGTACTTC.

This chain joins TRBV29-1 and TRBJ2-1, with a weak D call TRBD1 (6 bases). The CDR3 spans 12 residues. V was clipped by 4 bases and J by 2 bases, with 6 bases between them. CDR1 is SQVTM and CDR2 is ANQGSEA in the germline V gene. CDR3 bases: TGCAGCGTTGGGACAGCCTACAATGAGCAGTTCTTC. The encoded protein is CSVGTAYNEQFF.

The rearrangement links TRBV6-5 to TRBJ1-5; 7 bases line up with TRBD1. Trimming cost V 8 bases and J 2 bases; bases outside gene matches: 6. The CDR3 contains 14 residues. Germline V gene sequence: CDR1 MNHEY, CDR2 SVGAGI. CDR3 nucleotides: TGTGCCAGCGGCTCCGGGACAGGCAATCAGCCCCAGCATTTT. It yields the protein CASGSGTGNQPQHF.

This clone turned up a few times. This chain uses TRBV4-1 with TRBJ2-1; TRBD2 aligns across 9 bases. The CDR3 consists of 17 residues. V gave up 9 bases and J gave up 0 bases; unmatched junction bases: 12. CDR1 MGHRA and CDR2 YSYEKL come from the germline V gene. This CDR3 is CASRGTSSKSSYNEQFF. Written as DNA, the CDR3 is TGCGCCAGTAGGGGGACTAGCTCCAAGAGCTCCTACAATGAGCAGTTCTTC.

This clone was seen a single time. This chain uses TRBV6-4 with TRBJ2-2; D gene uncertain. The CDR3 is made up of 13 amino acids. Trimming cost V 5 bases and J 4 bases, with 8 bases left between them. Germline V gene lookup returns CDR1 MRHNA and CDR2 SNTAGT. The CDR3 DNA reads TGTGCCAGCAGTTTAGAATCCACCGGGGAGCTGTTTTTT. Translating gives CASSLESTGELFF.